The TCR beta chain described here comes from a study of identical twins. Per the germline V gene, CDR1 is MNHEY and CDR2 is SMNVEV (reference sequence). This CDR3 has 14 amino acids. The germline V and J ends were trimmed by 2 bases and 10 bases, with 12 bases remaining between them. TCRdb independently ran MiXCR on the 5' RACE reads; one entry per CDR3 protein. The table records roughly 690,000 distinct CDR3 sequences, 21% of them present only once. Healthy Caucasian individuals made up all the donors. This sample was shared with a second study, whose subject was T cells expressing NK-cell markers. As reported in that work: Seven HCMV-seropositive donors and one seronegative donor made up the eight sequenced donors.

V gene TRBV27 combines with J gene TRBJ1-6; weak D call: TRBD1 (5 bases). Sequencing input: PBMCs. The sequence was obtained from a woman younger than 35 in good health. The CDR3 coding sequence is TGTGCCAGCAGTTTAGGACAAGTGGGGTCACCCCTCCACTTT. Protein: CASSLGQVGSPLHF.